These T cell receptor beta chains were read from a single sample in a study of cytomegalovirus exposure and HLA in healthy donors. Only in-frame clones appear in the TCRdb table, and some are missing; sequencing was by immunoSEQ multiplex PCR. The sample records about 150,000 clones, about 64% being singletons. The sequencing input was PBMCs. These receptors were obtained from a man between 60 and 75 years old in good health and CMV-seronegative. Each CDR3 is given with its conserved first and last residue. The order of the fields is clone size, D gene, J gene, V gene, CDR3 DNA, CDR3 protein. D genes are given only for firm matches. Clone size, where shown, is once, few, many, or a class for clones that have expanded.

. | TRBD1 | TRBJ1-2 | TRBV28 | TGTGCCAGCAGTCCCAACGGACAGGGTAGCTATGGCTACACCTTC | CASSPNGQGSYGYTF
few | TRBD1 | TRBJ1-1 | TRBV5-6 | TGTGCCAGCAGCTATGGGACAGAAGAGGGTGCTTTCTTT | CASSYGTEEGAFF
. | TRBD1 | TRBJ2-5 | TRBV9 | TGTGCCAGCAGCCTTAGGACAGGGAGCCAAGAGACCCAGTACTTC | CASSLRTGSQETQYF
. | . | TRBJ1-1 | TRBV13 | TGTGCCAGCAGCTTCCCTGTTGGGGGGATTGGAGCTTTCTTT | CASSFPVGGIGAFF
. | TRBD2 | TRBJ2-7 | TRBV11-2 | TGTGCCAGCAGCTTAGGACTAGCGGAGCCTTACTTC | CASSLGLAEPYF
. | . | TRBJ1-1 | TRBV28 | TGTGCCAGCAGCATTACACAAGTGGCTTTCTTT | CASSITQVAFF
. | TRBD2 | TRBJ2-3 | TRBV29-1 | TGCAGCGTGTCCGAGGGGGCTAGCGGGAGTGAGAGCACAGATACGCAGTATTTT | CSVSEGASGSESTDTQYF
few | . | TRBJ1-1 | TRBV27 | TGTGCCAGCAGCGCAGACAGGACCTTGAACACTGAAGCTTTCTTT | CASSADRTLNTEAFF
few | TRBD2 | TRBJ2-3 | TRBV15 | TGTGCCACCAGCAGAGATAGGCGGCTAGCGGACACAGATACGCAGTATTTT | CATSRDRRLADTDTQYF
. | . | TRBJ1-2 | TRBV6-1 | TGTGCCAGCAGTCGCGATTCGAACTATGGCTACACCTTC | CASSRDSNYGYTF
. | TRBD2 | TRBJ2-1 | TRBV2 | TGTGCCAGCAGTGGAGGACTAGAAGTTAATGAGCAGTTCTTC | CASSGGLEVNEQFF
. | . | TRBJ2-7 | TRBV6-5 | TGTGCCAGCAGTTATTCGGTAACCTACGAGCAGTACTTC | CASSYSVTYEQYF
. | TRBD2 | TRBJ2-1 | TRBV9 | TGTGCCAGCAGCGTAGGGCCCGGGACTAGCGGGAAGTCTTATGAGGGTGAGCAGTTCTTC | CASSVGPGTSGKSYEGEQFF
. | TRBD2 | TRBJ2-1 | TRBV9 | TGTGCCAGCAGCGGCCGACTAGCTACCTACAATGAGCAGTTCTTC | CASSGRLATYNEQFF
. | TRBD1 | TRBJ2-5 | TRBV4-3 | TGCGCCAGCAGCCTCGGACAGGGGGGGGGAGAGACCCAGTACTTC | CASSLGQGGGETQYF
. | . | TRBJ2-3 | TRBV7-3 | TGTGCCAGCAGCTTAAGTCCAGGGAGGACAGATACGCAGTATTTT | CASSLSPGRTDTQYF
once | TRBD2 | TRBJ2-4 | TRBV5-4 | TGTGCCAGCAGCTTGCCGGGAGGGCGAGAGGATATGGCCAAAAACATTCAGTACTTC | CASSLPGGREDMAKNIQYF
. | TRBD1 | TRBJ1-2 | TRBV5-4 | TGTGCCAGCACCCCACAGGGGAATAACTATGGCTACACCTTC | CASTPQGNNYGYTF
few | TRBD1 | TRBJ1-2 | TRBV28 | TGTGCCAGCAGTTTTGACAGGGGAAAGTCTGGCTACACCTTC | CASSFDRGKSGYTF
. | . | TRBJ1-1 | TRBV19 | TGTGCCAGTAGTCTAGGACAGCCCAACACTGAAGCTTTCTTT | CASSLGQPNTEAFF
. | TRBD2 | TRBJ2-1 | TRBV7-6 | TGTGCCAGCAGCTCTGTAGCGGGAGTTTTGAATGAGCAGTTCTTC | CASSSVAGVLNEQFF
. | . | TRBJ2-7 | TRBV6-5 | TGTGCCAGCAGTTGGGGGACTCAGAACTACGAGCAGTACTTC | CASSWGTQNYEQYF
. | TRBD1 | TRBJ1-2 | TRBV2 | TGTGCCAGCAGTTCTGACAGGGAAGATGGCTACACCTTC | CASSSDREDGYTF
. | . | TRBJ1-3 | TRBV28 | TGTGCCAGCAGCTTCGCGGGACTCCTAGACTCTGGAAACACCATATATTTT | CASSFAGLLDSGNTIYF
. | . | TRBJ2-7 | TRBV18 | TGTGCCAGCTCACCAAGGGCAGGGTCTAACGAGCAGTACTTC | CASSPRAGSNEQYF